The clone carrying this T cell receptor beta chain was counted only a few times. Each sample provided at least 6 micrograms of extracted total RNA. CDR3 size: 11 residues. Per the germline V gene, CDR1 is SQVTM and CDR2 is ANQGSEA. V shed 7 bases, J shed 7 bases, and the junction held 6 bases outside the gene matches. The data stem from a study of blood T cells in healthy people across ages. A second PCR, run for roughly 7 to 12 cycles, used a sample-barcoded 5' primer plus a J-beta primer mix. TCRdb called the 5' RACE reads again in MiXCR, with one record for every CDR3 protein. The data show fewer than 800,000 distinct CDR3 sequences, 20% to 25% seen once. In addition, the sample was reused for a study of T cells of mothers and their children. From that second work: Healthy Caucasian mothers, a few in number, and their six children were the donors. RNA was extracted, and all of it went into cDNA synthesis at approximately 1.4 ug per 15 ul.

The sample consisted of blood. The chain is built from TRBV29-1 and TRBJ1-1; 7 nucleotides agree with TRBD1. This TCR was recovered from a boy younger than 18 in good health. The CDR3: CSARTGDEAFF. CDR3 nucleotide sequence: TGCAGCGCTCGAACAGGGGATGAAGCTTTCTTT. Full variable domain (rest looked up from reference TRBV29-1 and TRBJ1-1): SAVISQKPSRDICQRGTSLTIQCQVDSQVTMMFWYRQQPGQSLTLIATANQGSEATYESGFVIDKFPISRPNLTFSTLTVSNMSPEDSSIYLCSARTGDEAFFGQGTRLTVV.